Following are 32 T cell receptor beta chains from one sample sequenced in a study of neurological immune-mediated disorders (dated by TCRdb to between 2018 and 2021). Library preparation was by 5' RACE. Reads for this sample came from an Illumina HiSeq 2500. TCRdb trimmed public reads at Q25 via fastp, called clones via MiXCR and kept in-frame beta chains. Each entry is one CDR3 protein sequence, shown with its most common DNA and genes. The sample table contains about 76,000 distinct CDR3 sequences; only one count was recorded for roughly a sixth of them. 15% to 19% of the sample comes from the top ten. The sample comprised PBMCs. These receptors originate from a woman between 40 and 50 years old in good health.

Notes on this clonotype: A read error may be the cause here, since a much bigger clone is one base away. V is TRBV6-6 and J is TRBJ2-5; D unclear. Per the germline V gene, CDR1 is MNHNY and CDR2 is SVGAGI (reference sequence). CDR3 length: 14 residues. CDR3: CANSYDRPQETQYF. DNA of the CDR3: TGTGCCAACAGTTACGACCGGCCACAAGAGACCCAGTACTTC.

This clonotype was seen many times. CDR3 residues: CASSQDRGVGIQYF. Written as DNA, the CDR3 is TGTGCCAGCAGCCAAGATCGGGGGGTAGGCATTCAGTACTTC. The chain recombines TRBV3-1 with TRBJ2-4; 7 nucleotides match TRBD2. J lost 9 bases, V lost 0 bases, and 5 bases had no gene match. CDR3 length: 14 amino acids. CDR1 and CDR2 from the germline V gene are LGHDT and YNNKEL (reference sequence).

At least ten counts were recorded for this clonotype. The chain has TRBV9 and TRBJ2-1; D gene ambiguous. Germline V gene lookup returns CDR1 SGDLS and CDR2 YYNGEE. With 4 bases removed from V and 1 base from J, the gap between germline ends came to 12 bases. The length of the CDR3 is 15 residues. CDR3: CASSPPFASYNEQFF. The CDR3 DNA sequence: TGTGCCAGCAGCCCACCTTTTGCATCCTACAATGAGCAGTTCTTC.

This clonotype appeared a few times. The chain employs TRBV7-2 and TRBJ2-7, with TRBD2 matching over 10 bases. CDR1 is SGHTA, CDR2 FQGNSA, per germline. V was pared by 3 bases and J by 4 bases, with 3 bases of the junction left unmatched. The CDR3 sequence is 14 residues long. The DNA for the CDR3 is TGTGCCAGCAGCTTCGCTAGCGGGGGTTACGAGCAGTACGTC. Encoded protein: CASSFASGGYEQYV.

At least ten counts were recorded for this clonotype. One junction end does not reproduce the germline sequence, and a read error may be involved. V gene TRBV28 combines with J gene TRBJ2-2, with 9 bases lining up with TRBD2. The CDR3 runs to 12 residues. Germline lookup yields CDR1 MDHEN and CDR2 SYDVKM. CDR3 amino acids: CASSLPSGKLFF. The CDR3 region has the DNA TGTGCCAGCAGTTTACCTAGCGGGAAGCTGTTTTTT.

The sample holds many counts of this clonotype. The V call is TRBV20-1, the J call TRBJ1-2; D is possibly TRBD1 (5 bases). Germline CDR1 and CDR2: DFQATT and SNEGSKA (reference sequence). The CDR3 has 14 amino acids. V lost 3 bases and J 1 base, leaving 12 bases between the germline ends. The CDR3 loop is CSASPQGRNYGYTF. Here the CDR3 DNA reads TGCAGTGCTAGTCCCCAGGGACGTAACTATGGCTACACCTTC.

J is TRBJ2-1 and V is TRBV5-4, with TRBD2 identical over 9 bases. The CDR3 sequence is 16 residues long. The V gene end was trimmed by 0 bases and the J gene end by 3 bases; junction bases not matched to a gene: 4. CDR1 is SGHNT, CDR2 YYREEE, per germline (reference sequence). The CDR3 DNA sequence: TGTGCCAGCAGCTTGGGGTTTAGCGGGGGCTACAATGAGCAGTTCTTC. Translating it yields CASSLGFSGGYNEQFF.

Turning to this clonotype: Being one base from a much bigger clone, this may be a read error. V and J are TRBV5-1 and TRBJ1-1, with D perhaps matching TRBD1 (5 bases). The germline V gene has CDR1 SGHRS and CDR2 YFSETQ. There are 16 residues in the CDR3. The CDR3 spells CASSHGAGRWNTDAFF. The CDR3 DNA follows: TGCGCCAGCAGCCACGGGGCGGGACGGTGGAACACTGACGCTTTCTTT.

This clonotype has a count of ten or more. CDR3 residues: CATSDAGTGDNQPQHF. In DNA, the CDR3 is TGTGCCACCAGTGACGCCGGGACAGGGGACAATCAGCCCCAGCATTTT. The chain employs TRBV24-1 and TRBJ1-5, with 10 nucleotides matching TRBD1. Germline assignment: CDR1 KGHDR and CDR2 SFDVKD. The CDR3 runs 16 residues. With 4 bases clipped from V and 3 bases from J, the junction kept 5 bases outside the gene matches.

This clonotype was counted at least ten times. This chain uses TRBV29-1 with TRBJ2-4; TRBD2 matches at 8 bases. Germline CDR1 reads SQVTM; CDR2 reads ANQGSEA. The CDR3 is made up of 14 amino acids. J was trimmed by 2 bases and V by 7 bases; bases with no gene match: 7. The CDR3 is CSAGGAGSKNIQYF. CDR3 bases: TGCAGCGCGGGGGGGGCCGGGTCCAAAAACATTCAGTACTTC.

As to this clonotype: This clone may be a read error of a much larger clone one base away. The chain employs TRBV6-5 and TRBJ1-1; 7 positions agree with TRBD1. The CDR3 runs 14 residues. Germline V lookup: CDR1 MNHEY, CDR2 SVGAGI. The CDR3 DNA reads TGTGCCAGCAGTTCAGGGGGAGTGCGGACTGAAGCTTCCTTT. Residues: CASSSGGVRTEASF.

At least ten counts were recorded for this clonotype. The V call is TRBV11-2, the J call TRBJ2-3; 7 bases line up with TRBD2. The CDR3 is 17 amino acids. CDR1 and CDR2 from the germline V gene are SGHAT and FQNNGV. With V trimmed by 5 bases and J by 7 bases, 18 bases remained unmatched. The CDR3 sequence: CASSPRDASGSRNTQYF. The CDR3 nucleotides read TGTGCCAGCAGCCCACGGGACGCTAGCGGCAGCCGGAATACGCAGTATTTT. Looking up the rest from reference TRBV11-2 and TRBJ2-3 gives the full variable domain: EAGVAQSPRYKIIEKRQSVAFWCNPISGHATLYWYQQILGQGPKLLIQFQNNGVVDDSQLPKDRFSAERLKGVDSTLKIQPAKLEDSAVYLCASSPRDASGSRNTQYFGPGTRLTVL.

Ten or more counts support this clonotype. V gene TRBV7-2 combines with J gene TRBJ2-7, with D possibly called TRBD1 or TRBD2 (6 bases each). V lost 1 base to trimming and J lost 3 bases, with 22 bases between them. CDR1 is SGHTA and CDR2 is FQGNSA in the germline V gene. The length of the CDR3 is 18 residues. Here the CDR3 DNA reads TGTGCCAGCAGCTTAGATCATGGGGGGCCGGGCATTTACTACGAGCAGTACGTC. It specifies CASSLDHGGPGIYYEQYV.

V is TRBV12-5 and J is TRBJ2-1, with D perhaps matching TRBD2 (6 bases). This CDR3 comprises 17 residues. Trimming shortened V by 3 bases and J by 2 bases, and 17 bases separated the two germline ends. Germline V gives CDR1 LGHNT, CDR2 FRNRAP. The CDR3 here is CASGFSRGTETYNEQFF. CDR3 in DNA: TGTGCTAGTGGTTTCTCTCGGGGGACCGAGACCTACAATGAGCAGTTCTTC.

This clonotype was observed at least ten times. CDR3 nucleotides: TGTGCATCGCGGCTAGCGGGGCCTTACGAGCAGTACTTC. Its protein product is CASRLAGPYEQYF. The chain links TRBV6-2 or TRBV6-3 to TRBJ2-7, with TRBD2 matching 9 bases. Germline V lookup: CDR1 MNHEY, CDR2 SVGEGT. This CDR3 contains 13 residues.

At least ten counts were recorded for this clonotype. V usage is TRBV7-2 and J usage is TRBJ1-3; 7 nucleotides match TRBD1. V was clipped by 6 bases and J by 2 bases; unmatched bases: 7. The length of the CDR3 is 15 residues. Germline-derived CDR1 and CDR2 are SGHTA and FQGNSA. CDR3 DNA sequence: TGTGCCAGCAGGCCCCCACAGGGGACTGGAAACACCATATATTTT. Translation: CASRPPQGTGNTIYF.

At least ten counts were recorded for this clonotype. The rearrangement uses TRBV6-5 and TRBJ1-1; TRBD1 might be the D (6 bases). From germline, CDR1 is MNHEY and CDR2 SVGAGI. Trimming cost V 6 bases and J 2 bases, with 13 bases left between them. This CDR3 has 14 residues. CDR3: CASRRTEINTEAFF. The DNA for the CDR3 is TGTGCCAGCAGGCGGACAGAGATAAACACTGAAGCTTTCTTT.

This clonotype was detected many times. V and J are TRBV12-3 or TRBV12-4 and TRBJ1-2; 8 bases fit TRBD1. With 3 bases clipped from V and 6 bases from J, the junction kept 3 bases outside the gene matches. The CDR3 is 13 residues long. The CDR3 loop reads CASSLDRVDGYTF. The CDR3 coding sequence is TGTGCCAGCAGTTTGGACAGGGTGGATGGCTACACCTTC.

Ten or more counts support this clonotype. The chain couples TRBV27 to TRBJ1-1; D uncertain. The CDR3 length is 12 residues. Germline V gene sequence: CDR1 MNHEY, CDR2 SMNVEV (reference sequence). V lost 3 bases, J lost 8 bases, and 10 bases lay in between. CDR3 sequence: CASSFNGREAFF. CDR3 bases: TGTGCCAGCAGTTTCAACGGACGAGAAGCTTTCTTT.

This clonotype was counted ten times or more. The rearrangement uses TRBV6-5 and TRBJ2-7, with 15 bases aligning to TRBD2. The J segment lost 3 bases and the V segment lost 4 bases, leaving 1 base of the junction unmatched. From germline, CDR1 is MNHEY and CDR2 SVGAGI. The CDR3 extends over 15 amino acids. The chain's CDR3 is CASSSGLAGGYEQYF. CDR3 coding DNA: TGTGCCAGCAGTTCGGGACTAGCGGGGGGCTACGAGCAGTACTTC.

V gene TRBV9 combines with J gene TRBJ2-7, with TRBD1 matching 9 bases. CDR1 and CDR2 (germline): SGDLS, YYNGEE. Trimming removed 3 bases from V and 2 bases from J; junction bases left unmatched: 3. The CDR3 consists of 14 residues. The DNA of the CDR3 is TGTGCCAGCAGCGCCGGGACAGGGACCTACGAGCAGTACGTC. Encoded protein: CASSAGTGTYEQYV.

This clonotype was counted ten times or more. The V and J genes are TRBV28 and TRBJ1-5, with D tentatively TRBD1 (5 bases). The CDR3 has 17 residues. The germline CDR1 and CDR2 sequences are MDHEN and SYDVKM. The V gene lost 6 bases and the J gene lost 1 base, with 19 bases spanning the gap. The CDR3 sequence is CASRTRPGAESNQPQHF. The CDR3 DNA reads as TGTGCCAGCAGAACACGCCCCGGGGCGGAGAGCAATCAGCCCCAGCATTTT.

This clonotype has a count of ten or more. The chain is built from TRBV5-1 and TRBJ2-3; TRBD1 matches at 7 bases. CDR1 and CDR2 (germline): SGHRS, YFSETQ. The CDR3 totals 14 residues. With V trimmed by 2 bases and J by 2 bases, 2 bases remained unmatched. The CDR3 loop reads CASSFGQDTDTQYF. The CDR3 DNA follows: TGCGCCAGCAGCTTCGGACAGGACACAGATACGCAGTATTTT.

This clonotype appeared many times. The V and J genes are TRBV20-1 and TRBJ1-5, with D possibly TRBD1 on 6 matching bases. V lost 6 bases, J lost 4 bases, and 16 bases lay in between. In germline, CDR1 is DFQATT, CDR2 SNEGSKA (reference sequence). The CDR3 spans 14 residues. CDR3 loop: CSASLGRGNQPQHF. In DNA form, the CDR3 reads TGCAGTGCGAGCTTGGGCAGGGGAAATCAGCCCCAGCATTTT.

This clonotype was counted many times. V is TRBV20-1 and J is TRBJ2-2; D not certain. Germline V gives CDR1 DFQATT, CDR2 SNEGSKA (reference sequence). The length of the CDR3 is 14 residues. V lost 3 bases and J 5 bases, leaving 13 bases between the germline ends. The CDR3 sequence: CSASTPLGTGELFF. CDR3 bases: TGCAGTGCTAGTACCCCCCTTGGTACCGGGGAGCTGTTTTTT.

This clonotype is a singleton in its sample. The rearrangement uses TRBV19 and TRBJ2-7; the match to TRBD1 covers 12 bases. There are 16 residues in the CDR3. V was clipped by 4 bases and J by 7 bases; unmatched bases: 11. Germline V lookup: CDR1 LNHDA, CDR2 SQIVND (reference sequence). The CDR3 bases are TGTGCCAGTAGTACCTTACTCGGGACAGGGGGCGCAGAGCAGTACTTC. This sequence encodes CASSTLLGTGGAEQYF.

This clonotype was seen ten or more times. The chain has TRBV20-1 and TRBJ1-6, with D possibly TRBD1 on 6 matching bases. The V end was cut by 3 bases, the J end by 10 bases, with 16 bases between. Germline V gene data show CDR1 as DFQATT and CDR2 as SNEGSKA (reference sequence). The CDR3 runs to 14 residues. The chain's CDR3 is CSARNVQGYSPLHF. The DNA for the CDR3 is TGCAGTGCTAGGAACGTACAGGGATACTCACCCCTCCACTTT.

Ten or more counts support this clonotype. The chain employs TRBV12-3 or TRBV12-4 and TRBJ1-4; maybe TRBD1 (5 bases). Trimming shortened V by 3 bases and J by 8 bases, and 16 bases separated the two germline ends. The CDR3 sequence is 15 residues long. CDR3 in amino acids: CASSFPGGVREKLFF. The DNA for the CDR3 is TGTGCCAGCAGTTTTCCTGGGGGGGTGAGGGAAAAACTGTTTTTT.

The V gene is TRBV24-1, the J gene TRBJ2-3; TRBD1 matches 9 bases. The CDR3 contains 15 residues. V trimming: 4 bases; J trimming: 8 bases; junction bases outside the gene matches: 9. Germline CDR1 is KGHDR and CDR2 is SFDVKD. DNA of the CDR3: TGTGCCACCAGTGACCCCGGGACAGGGACATGTACGCAGTATTTT. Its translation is CATSDPGTGTCTQYF.

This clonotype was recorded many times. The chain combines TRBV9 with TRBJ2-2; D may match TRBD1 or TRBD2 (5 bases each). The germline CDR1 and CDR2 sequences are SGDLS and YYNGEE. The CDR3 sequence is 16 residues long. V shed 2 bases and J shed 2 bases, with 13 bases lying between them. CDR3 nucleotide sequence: TGTGCCAGCAGCGTGGGACCTCTATACAACACCGGGGAGCTGTTTTTT. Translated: CASSVGPLYNTGELFF. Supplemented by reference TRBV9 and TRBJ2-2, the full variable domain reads DSGVTQTPKHLITATGQRVTLRCSPRSGDLSVYWYQQSLDQGLQFLIQYYNGEERAKGNILERFSAQQFPDLHSELNLSSLELGDSALYFCASSVGPLYNTGELFFGEGSRLTVL.

CDR3 residues: CSAEGRGVRWETQYF. The CDR3 coding sequence is TGCAGTGCCGAGGGACGCGGGGTTAGGTGGGAGACCCAGTACTTC. The chain uses TRBV20-1 and TRBJ2-5; D possibly corresponds to TRBD2 (6 bases). V was cut by 6 bases and J by 5 bases, with 22 bases left in between. Germline V gene lookup returns CDR1 DFQATT and CDR2 SNEGSKA (reference sequence). This CDR3 region has 15 residues.

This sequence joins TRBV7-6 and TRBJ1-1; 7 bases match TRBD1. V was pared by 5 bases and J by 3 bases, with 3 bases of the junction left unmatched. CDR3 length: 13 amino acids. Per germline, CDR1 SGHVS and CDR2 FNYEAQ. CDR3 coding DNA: TGTGCCAGCAGCCCACAGGGGTACACTGAAGCTTTCTTT. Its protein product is CASSPQGYTEAFF. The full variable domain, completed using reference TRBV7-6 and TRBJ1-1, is GAGVSQSPRYKVTKRGQDVALRCDPISGHVSLYWYRQALGQGPEFLTYFNYEAQQDKSGLPNDRFSAERPEGSISTLTIQRTEQRDSAMYRCASSPQGYTEAFFGQGTRLTVV.